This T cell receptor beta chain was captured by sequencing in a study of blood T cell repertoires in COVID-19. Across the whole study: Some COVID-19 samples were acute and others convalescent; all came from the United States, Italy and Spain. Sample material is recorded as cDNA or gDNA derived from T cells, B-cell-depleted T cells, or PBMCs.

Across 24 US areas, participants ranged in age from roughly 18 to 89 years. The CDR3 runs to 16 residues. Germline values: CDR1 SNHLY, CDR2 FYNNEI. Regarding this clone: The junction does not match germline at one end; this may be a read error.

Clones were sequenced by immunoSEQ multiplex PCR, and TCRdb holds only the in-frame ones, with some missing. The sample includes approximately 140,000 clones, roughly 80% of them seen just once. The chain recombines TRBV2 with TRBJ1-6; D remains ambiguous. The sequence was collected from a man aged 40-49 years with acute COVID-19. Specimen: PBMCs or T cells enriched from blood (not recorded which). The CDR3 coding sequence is TGTGCCAGCAGTGGGGTATCCGGGTCCTTTAATTCACCCCTCCACTTT. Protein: CASSGVSGSFNSPLHF.